The rows below give T cell receptor beta chains drawn from one sample of a study of cytomegalovirus exposure and HLA in healthy donors. Method: immunoSEQ multiplex PCR; TCRdb's copy keeps in-frame clones and lacks some. This sample has some 200,000 clones, with approximately 90% found just once. Sequenced sample: PBMCs. The receptors stem from a woman between 18 and 29 years old in good health and CMV-seronegative. Both conserved end residues are part of each CDR3. The D gene is left open where the match is weak. Clone size is shown for a subset of rows, as once, few, many or a class of expanded clone.

V	length	size	J	D	CDR3	DNA
TRBV11-2	15	-	TRBJ1-1	TRBD1	CASSRPTGRNTEAFF	TGTGCCAGCAGCCGCCCGACAGGGAGGAACACTGAAGCTTTCTTT
TRBV11-2	15	once	TRBJ2-2	TRBD1	CASSFLTGKAGELFF	TGTGCCAGCAGCTTTCTGACAGGGAAGGCCGGGGAGCTGTTTTTT
TRBV7-9	14	many	TRBJ1-2	TRBD1	CASSLGQGHYGYTF	TGTGCCAGCAGCCTGGGACAGGGGCACTATGGCTACACCTTC
TRBV27	17	-	TRBJ2-1	-	CASSFSGDFPLRDEQFF	TGTGCCAGCAGTTTCTCGGGAGACTTTCCTTTAAGAGATGAGCAGTTCTTC
TRBV5-8	12	-	TRBJ2-5	-	CASSLFEVTQYF	TGTGCCAGCAGCTTGTTTGAGGTGACCCAGTACTTC
TRBV19	14	-	TRBJ2-7	-	CASRSGSKSYEQYF	TGTGCCAGTAGGTCCGGGTCTAAGAGCTACGAGCAGTACTTC
TRBV7-3	15	-	TRBJ2-2	-	CASSMGGRGTGELFF	TGTGCCAGCAGCATGGGAGGAAGGGGCACCGGGGAGCTGTTTTTT
TRBV19	20	-	TRBJ1-3	-	CASSIGPRPLTASSGNTIYF	TGTGCCAGTAGTATAGGTCCCCGACCGTTGACAGCCTCTTCTGGAAACACCATATATTTT
TRBV2	15	once	TRBJ1-6	TRBD1	CASSGQGGYNSPLHF	TGTGCCAGCAGCGGACAGGGGGGCTATAATTCACCCCTCCACTTT
TRBV7-9	18	-	TRBJ2-5	TRBD2	CASRSEQLAGGHQETQYF	TGTGCCAGCAGGAGCGAGCAGCTAGCGGGAGGCCACCAAGAGACCCAGTACTTC
TRBV10-3	14	once	TRBJ2-1	-	CAISGRGGRNEQFF	TGTGCCATCAGTGGCCGGGGTGGACGCAATGAGCAGTTCTTC
TRBV12-2	17	-	TRBJ2-5	-	CASRLVTRTGYAETQYF	TGTGCAAGTCGCTTAGTTACACGGACAGGGTATGCGGAGACCCAGTACTTC
TRBV5-5	14	-	TRBJ2-3	-	CASLPGATTDTQYF	TGTGCCAGCCTCCCAGGGGCGACCACAGATACGCAGTATTTT
TRBV4-3	16	-	TRBJ2-1	TRBD2	CASSQDPAGGSNEQFF	TGCGCCAGCAGCCAAGATCCAGCGGGAGGTAGTAATGAGCAGTTCTTC
TRBV5-1	12	-	TRBJ2-3	-	CASSSSTDTQYF	TGCGCCAGCAGCTCCTCCACAGATACGCAGTATTTT
TRBV11-2	14	-	TRBJ2-7	-	CASRHPGSSYEQYF	TGTGCCAGCAGACACCCTGGGAGCTCCTACGAGCAGTACTTC
TRBV10-1	16	-	TRBJ2-5	TRBD2	CASSEFGLAGEETQYF	TGCGCCAGCAGTGAGTTCGGACTAGCGGGAGAAGAGACCCAGTACTTC
TRBV6-5	14	-	TRBJ1-1	-	CASRKGEWNTEAFF	TGTGCCAGCAGGAAGGGGGAGTGGAACACTGAAGCTTTCTTT
TRBV19	14	-	TRBJ1-2	TRBD1	CASRDIGQGHGYTF	TGTGCCAGTAGGGATATCGGACAGGGCCACGGCTACACCTTC
TRBV11-2	15	-	TRBJ2-1	-	CASSLEPSLVNEQFF	TGTGCCAGCAGCTTAGAACCTAGTTTGGTGAATGAGCAGTTCTTC
TRBV5-5	14	once	TRBJ1-1	-	CASSLGTANTEAFF	TGTGCCAGCAGCTTGGGGACAGCGAACACTGAAGCTTTCTTT
TRBV5-4	15	-	TRBJ1-3	-	CASSLGGALLDTIYF	TGTGCCAGCAGCTTAGGAGGAGCCCTTCTGGACACCATATATTTT
TRBV29-1	12	-	TRBJ2-7	-	CSVGRSAYEQYF	TGCAGCGTTGGGCGGAGCGCCTACGAGCAGTACTTC
TRBV9	15	-	TRBJ2-3	-	CASSVFGGSTDTQYF	TGTGCCAGCAGCGTATTCGGGGGTAGCACAGATACGCAGTATTTT
TRBV6-5	14	-	TRBJ1-5	TRBD1	CASSHQGGNQPQHF	TGTGCCAGCAGTCATCAGGGGGGCAATCAGCCCCAGCATTTT
TRBV15	19	-	TRBJ2-3	TRBD1	CATSRGRGLTGGGTDTQYF	TGTGCCACCAGCAGAGGTCGGGGCCTGACAGGGGGCGGCACAGATACGCAGTATTTT
TRBV27	19	-	TRBJ2-4	TRBD1	CASRFLGVGQGKAKNIQYF	TGTGCCAGCAGATTCTTGGGGGTGGGACAGGGAAAAGCCAAAAACATTCAGTACTTC
TRBV25-1	16	few	TRBJ1-2	TRBD1	CASSENPDRGYYGYTF	TGTGCCAGCAGTGAAAACCCGGACAGGGGGTACTATGGCTACACCTTC